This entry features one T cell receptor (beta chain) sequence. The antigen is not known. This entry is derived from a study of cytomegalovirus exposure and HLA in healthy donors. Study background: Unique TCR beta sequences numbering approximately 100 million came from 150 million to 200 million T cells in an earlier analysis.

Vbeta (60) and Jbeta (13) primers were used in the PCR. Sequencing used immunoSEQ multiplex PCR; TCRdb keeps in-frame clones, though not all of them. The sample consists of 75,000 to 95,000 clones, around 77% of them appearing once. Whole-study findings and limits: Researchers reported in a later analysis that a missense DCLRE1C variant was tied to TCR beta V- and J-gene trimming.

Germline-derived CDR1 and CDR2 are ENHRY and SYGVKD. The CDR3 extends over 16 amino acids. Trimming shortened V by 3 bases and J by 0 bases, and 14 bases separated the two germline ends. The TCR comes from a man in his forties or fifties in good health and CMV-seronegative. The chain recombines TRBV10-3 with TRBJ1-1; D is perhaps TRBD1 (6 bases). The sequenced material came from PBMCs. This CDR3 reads CAISDLDSPMNTEAFF. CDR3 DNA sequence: TGTGCCATCAGTGACCTGGACAGCCCCATGAACACTGAAGCTTTCTTT.